Shown below are 31 T cell receptor beta chains from a single sample sequenced in a study of neoadjuvant anti-PD-1 for oral cavity cancer. Sequenced by immunoSEQ multiplex PCR; TCRdb stores in-frame clones only, minus some. The data show 7,100 or so clones, with roughly 60% seen just once and approximately 6.8% held by the top ten. The material was tumor tissue, obtained before nivolumab (anti-PD-1) treatment. Receptor source: a person aged 40-85 years with oral cavity squamous cell carcinoma.

This chain links TRBV29-1 with TRBJ1-2, with 8 bases aligning to TRBD1. V shed 7 bases, J shed 3 bases, and the junction held 7 bases outside the gene matches. Germline V gene data show CDR1 as SQVTM and CDR2 as ANQGSEA. The CDR3 totals 13 residues. In DNA form, the CDR3 reads TGCAGCGCGGACAGGGAGGGTGACTATGGCTACACCTTC. The encoded protein is CSADREGDYGYTF.

This clone is a singleton in its sample. V usage is TRBV20-1 and J usage is TRBJ2-5; D ambiguous. The V end lost 1 base, the J end lost 4 bases, and 4 bases lay between the germline ends. Germline V lookup: CDR1 DFQATT, CDR2 SNEGSKA (reference sequence). The CDR3 spans 11 residues. The CDR3 region has the DNA TGCAGTGCTAGAGCCCCAGAGACCCAGTACTTC. This codes for CSARAPETQYF.

The chain combines TRBV9 with TRBJ2-2; 7 bases match TRBD2. The length of the CDR3 is 17 residues. Germline lookup yields CDR1 SGDLS and CDR2 YYNGEE. V trimming: 0 bases; J trimming: 1 base; junction bases outside the gene matches: 6. CDR3 region: CASSVVPLAGNTGELFF. Written as DNA, the CDR3 is TGTGCCAGCAGCGTAGTCCCATTAGCGGGGAACACCGGGGAGCTGTTTTTT.

J is TRBJ2-7 and V is TRBV13; maybe TRBD2 (5 bases). With 5 bases removed from V and 5 bases from J, the gap between germline ends came to 19 bases. The CDR3 runs 15 residues. Germline V gene lookup returns CDR1 PRHDT and CDR2 FYEKMQ (reference sequence). CDR3 residues: CASSQRAVALHEQYF. In DNA form, the CDR3 reads TGTGCCAGCAGCCAGCGAGCGGTGGCCCTCCACGAGCAGTACTTC.

The CDR3 here is CASSLALGRYEQYF. CDR3 bases: TGTGCCAGCAGCTTGGCCCTCGGCAGATACGAGCAGTACTTC. V is TRBV5-4 and J is TRBJ2-7; D remains unclear. Trimming removed 0 bases from V and 4 bases from J, with 11 bases in between. The CDR3 extends over 14 amino acids. Per germline, CDR1 SGHNT and CDR2 YYREEE (reference sequence).

In its sample, this clone was seen once. The V gene is TRBV5-1, the J gene TRBJ2-7; 8 bases map to TRBD1. Germline assignment: CDR1 SGHRS and CDR2 YFSETQ. Unmatched junction bases numbered 6, after V lost 0 bases and J lost 4 bases. The CDR3 loop spans 15 amino acids. CDR3 amino acids: CASSLVAGGQYEQYF. CDR3 bases: TGCGCCAGCAGCTTGGTGGCAGGGGGCCAGTACGAGCAGTACTTC. The variable domain in full, completed from reference TRBV5-1 and TRBJ2-7, reads KAGVTQTPRYLIKTRGQQVTLSCSPISGHRSVSWYQQTPGQGLQFLFEYFSETQRNKGNFPGRFSGRQFSNSRSEMNVSTLELGDSALYLCASSLVAGGQYEQYFGPGTRLTVT.

The chain links TRBV11-2 to TRBJ2-5, with 7 bases that match TRBD1. V trimming: 5 bases; J trimming: 5 bases; junction bases outside the gene matches: 11. CDR3 size: 15 residues. CDR1 and CDR2 from the germline V gene are SGHAT and FQNNGV. The CDR3 sequence: CASSPSGGSLETQYF. The CDR3 DNA reads as TGTGCCAGCAGCCCCTCAGGGGGTTCTTTGGAGACCCAGTACTTC.

The sample holds a few counts of this clone. This sequence joins TRBV7-9 and TRBJ1-5; 9 bases are shared with TRBD1. V was pared by 4 bases and J by 7 bases, with 8 bases of the junction left unmatched. The germline V gene has CDR1 SEHNR and CDR2 FQNEAQ (reference sequence). The CDR3 has 15 amino acids. CDR3 DNA sequence: TGTGCCAGCAGCTCAGACAGGGGGGCAGGCCAGCCCCAGCATTTT. This codes for CASSSDRGAGQPQHF.

V usage is TRBV7-9 and J usage is TRBJ2-7; TRBD2 might be the D (5 bases). The germline V and J ends were trimmed by 5 bases and 3 bases, with 14 bases remaining between them. CDR1 and CDR2 from the germline V gene are SEHNR and FQNEAQ (reference sequence). The CDR3 is 14 amino acids. This CDR3 is CASSPLEVIYEQYF. DNA of the CDR3: TGTGCCAGCAGCCCCCTGGAGGTAATCTACGAGCAGTACTTC.

The chain couples TRBV7-9 to TRBJ2-1; D unresolved. The CDR3 has 14 residues. Deletions cut 1 base from V and 8 bases from J, with 12 bases between. Germline V gene sequence: CDR1 SEHNR, CDR2 FQNEAQ (reference sequence). CDR3 loop: CASSLGPGADEQFF. The CDR3 region has the DNA TGTGCCAGCAGCTTAGGTCCGGGTGCGGATGAGCAGTTCTTC.

The V gene is TRBV6-5, the J gene TRBJ2-7; no reliable D call. This CDR3 has 14 amino acids. The V and J ends lost 5 bases and 3 bases respectively, with 14 bases between them. Per germline, CDR1 MNHEY and CDR2 SVGAGI. CDR3 nucleotides: TGTGCCAGCAGTGAAGGGCCAAGCGTCTACGAGCAGTACTTC. Its translation: CASSEGPSVYEQYF.

The table lists this clone with a few counts. The rearrangement links TRBV6-6 to TRBJ2-5, with no clear D. V was cut by 6 bases and J by 5 bases, with 7 bases left in between. Germline CDR1 reads MNHNY; CDR2 reads SVGAGI (reference sequence). CDR3 length equals 11 residues. CDR3 bases: TGTGCCAGCAGGACCCTGGAGACCCAGTACTTC. Protein sequence: CASRTLETQYF.

This chain uses TRBV19 with TRBJ2-1; D is unclear. Germline assignment: CDR1 LNHDA and CDR2 SQIVND (reference sequence). Trimming removed 3 bases at V and 8 bases at J, with 5 bases between. This CDR3 spans 11 amino acids. The CDR3 loop reads CASSIWDEQFF. The CDR3 region has the DNA TGTGCCAGTAGTATTTGGGATGAGCAGTTCTTC. Together with reference TRBV19 and TRBJ2-1, the CDR3 gives the full variable domain: DGGITQSPKYLFRKEGQNVTLSCEQNLNHDAMYWYRQDPGQGLRLIYYSQIVNDFQKGDIAEGYSVSREKKESFPLTVTSAQKNPTAFYLCASSIWDEQFFGPGTRLTVL.

V is TRBV5-1 and J is TRBJ2-3, with D perhaps matching TRBD1 (5 bases). Germline assignment: CDR1 SGHRS and CDR2 YFSETQ. The CDR3 consists of 14 residues. V lost 6 bases, J lost 5 bases, and 16 bases lay in between. Here the CDR3 reads CASKVGLSKDTQYF. The CDR3 nucleotides are TGCGCCAGCAAAGTGGGGCTTTCCAAAGATACGCAGTATTTT.

CDR3 in DNA: TGCAGCGTTGTTAGGCAACCGGGACAGCTCTACAATGAGCAGTTCTTC. Protein product: CSVVRQPGQLYNEQFF. The chain links TRBV29-1 to TRBJ2-1; 7 bases are shared with TRBD1. This CDR3 contains 16 residues. Per the germline V gene, CDR1 is SQVTM and CDR2 is ANQGSEA. V dropped 4 bases and J dropped 3; count of bases not matched to a gene: 12.

The chain couples TRBV5-1 to TRBJ2-7; 7 bases align to TRBD1. The V gene end was trimmed by 4 bases and the J gene end by 6 bases; junction bases not matched to a gene: 10. This CDR3 region has 14 residues. In germline, CDR1 is SGHRS, CDR2 YFSETQ. In DNA form, the CDR3 reads TGCGCCAGCAGCCGGACAGGAGATTTTCGCGAGCAGTACTTC. Its translation: CASSRTGDFREQYF.

This chain joins TRBV6-4 and TRBJ2-2; D is possibly TRBD2 (6 bases). Germline assignment: CDR1 MRHNA and CDR2 SNTAGT. V shed 6 bases and J shed 0 bases, with 11 bases lying between them. There are 15 residues in the CDR3. The CDR3 sequence is CASSRDLANTGELFF. In nucleotides, the CDR3 is TGTGCCAGCAGCCGGGACTTAGCGAACACCGGGGAGCTGTTTTTT.

This clone was observed a few times. The chain employs TRBV4-2 and TRBJ2-2; TRBD1 aligns across 9 bases. Germline V CDR1 and CDR2: LGHNA, YNFKEQ. J gave up 3 bases and V 4 bases, and 9 bases lay outside the gene matches. The CDR3 totals 17 residues. CDR3 loop: CASSLGTGTSYTGELFF. In DNA form, the CDR3 reads TGTGCCAGCAGCCTAGGGACAGGGACATCATACACCGGGGAGCTGTTTTTT.

The chain joins TRBV21-1 to TRBJ1-1. TRBV21-1 is noted as a pseudogene. The CDR3 length is 11 residues. CDR3 in amino acids: CASSSQHRAFF. CDR3 nucleotides: TGTGCCAGCAGCAGTCAGCACCGAGCTTTCTTT.

V usage is TRBV10-3 and J usage is TRBJ2-1, with 12 bases matching TRBD2. The CDR3 is 15 amino acids. Germline CDR1 ENHRY, CDR2 SYGVKD. V shed 0 bases and J 8 bases; nucleotides not matched to a gene: 2. CDR3 region: CAISESGLAGYEQFF. The CDR3 DNA follows: TGTGCCATCAGTGAGTCGGGACTAGCGGGTTATGAGCAGTTCTTC.

The chain uses TRBV5-5 and TRBJ2-7, with TRBD2 matching over 13 bases. The CDR3 spans 14 residues. Trimming cost V 0 bases and J 6 bases; bases outside gene matches: 0. The germline V gene encodes CDR1 SGHKS and CDR2 YYEKEE (reference sequence). The CDR3 loop is CASSLGLAGGEQYF. CDR3 DNA sequence: TGTGCCAGCAGCTTGGGACTAGCGGGAGGCGAGCAGTACTTC.

This clone was picked up a small number of times. The chain recombines TRBV6-5 with TRBJ2-2; possibly TRBD2 for D (5 bases). V lost 7 bases to trimming and J lost 1 base, with 10 bases between them. Germline values: CDR1 MNHEY, CDR2 SVGAGI. This CDR3 is built from 14 residues. The CDR3: CASKKRRNTGELFF. In DNA form, the CDR3 reads TGTGCCAGCAAGAAGCGGAGGAACACCGGGGAGCTGTTTTTT.

The V call is TRBV25-1, the J call TRBJ2-2; D is unresolved. Trimming left V 5 bases short and J 7 bases short, with 11 bases between. Looked up from germline, CDR1 is MGHDK and CDR2 is SYGVNS. The CDR3 is 13 residues long. The CDR3 sequence: CASSPLQSGELFF. In DNA, the CDR3 is TGTGCCAGCAGTCCCCTTCAAAGCGGGGAGCTGTTTTTT.

The chain carries TRBV27 and TRBJ2-3; D is unresolved. The V end was cut by 7 bases, the J end by 8 bases, with 10 bases between. The CDR3 totals 11 residues. CDR1 is MNHEY, CDR2 SMNVEV, per germline (reference sequence). The DNA for the CDR3 is TGTGCCAGCACGGGCCTTCGTACGCAGTATTTT. This encodes CASTGLRTQYF.

The chain links TRBV7-3 to TRBJ1-5; 7 bases match TRBD1. Germline V lookup: CDR1 SGHTA, CDR2 FQGTGA. The CDR3 covers 13 residues. V shed 3 bases and J 4 bases; nucleotides not matched to a gene: 0. CDR3 sequence: CASSLTGNQPQHF. CDR3 DNA sequence: TGTGCCAGCAGCTTGACAGGGAATCAGCCCCAGCATTTT.

V usage is TRBV11-2 and J usage is TRBJ2-1; tentative D call: TRBD2 (5 bases). The CDR3 sequence is 14 residues long. The germline V gene has CDR1 SGHAT and CDR2 FQNNGV. The V end lost 6 bases, the J end lost 6 bases, and 15 bases lay between the germline ends. This CDR3 is CASSSRTRFNEQFF. DNA of the CDR3: TGTGCCAGCAGTTCCCGAACTAGATTCAATGAGCAGTTCTTC.

The chain couples TRBV18 to TRBJ2-3, with 10 bases aligning to TRBD2. V dropped 3 bases and J dropped 2; count of bases not matched to a gene: 5. In germline, CDR1 is KGHSH, CDR2 LQKENI. This CDR3 is 16 amino acids long. DNA of the CDR3: TGTGCCAGCTCACCCCTAGCGGGGGAACACACAGATACGCAGTATTTT. The encoded protein is CASSPLAGEHTDTQYF.

This clone qualifies as large (0.1 to 1%). The chain carries TRBV2 and TRBJ1-2; 8 bases align to TRBD1. This CDR3 has 14 amino acids. The junction had 4 bases not matched to a gene; V was cut back by 1 base and J by 6 bases. CDR1 is SNHLY and CDR2 is FYNNEI in the germline V gene. The CDR3 loop reads CASSEGTGKDGYTF. The CDR3 nucleotides are TGTGCCAGCAGTGAAGGGACAGGGAAAGATGGCTACACCTTC.

This clone qualifies as large. V usage is TRBV6-1 and J usage is TRBJ2-1, with TRBD2 matching 10 bases. Trimming at V came to 2 bases and at J to 8 bases, leaving 6 bases not matched to a gene. The CDR3 runs to 15 residues. From germline, CDR1 is MNHNS and CDR2 SASEGT. The CDR3 region is CASSEIAGGGYEQFF. The CDR3 DNA reads as TGTGCCAGCAGTGAAATAGCGGGAGGAGGCTATGAGCAGTTCTTC.

V is TRBV18 and J is TRBJ2-3, with D possibly TRBD2 on 6 matching bases. V gave up 3 bases and J gave up 6 bases, with 16 bases separating them. The CDR3 has 15 amino acids. Germline V gives CDR1 KGHSH, CDR2 LQKENI. The CDR3 region has the DNA TGTGCCAGCTCACCGACTAGAGGGACTTCCGATACGCAGTATTTT. Translating it yields CASSPTRGTSDTQYF. The full variable domain, rest sourced from reference TRBV18 and TRBJ2-3, is NAGVMQNPRHLVRRRGQEARLRCSPMKGHSHVYWYRQLPEEGLKFMVYLQKENIIDESGMPKERFSAEFPKEGPSILRIQQVVRGDSAAYFCASSPTRGTSDTQYFGPGTRLTVL.

This chain joins TRBV29-1 and TRBJ2-2; D unresolved. Germline CDR1 reads SQVTM; CDR2 reads ANQGSEA. Trimming left V 6 bases short and J 7 bases short, with 9 bases between. This CDR3 contains 11 residues. This chain's CDR3 is CSVIRSGELFF. The CDR3 bases are TGCAGCGTCATTCGGAGCGGGGAGCTGTTTTTT.